This T cell receptor beta chain was obtained from a study of memory CD8 T cells in hepatitis C reinfection. In the study overall: Samples before reinfection came 55 to 20 weeks prior to detection.

Produced via immunoSEQ multiplex PCR; TCRdb's table is partial and in-frame only. This table holds 45,000 to 55,000 clones, roughly nine tenths found once. The ends lost 10 bases at V and 6 bases at J; junction bases unmatched: 11. CDR1 MGHDK and CDR2 SYGVNS come from the germline V gene. The CDR3 extends over 15 amino acids. The time point was: pre-reinfection, 55 to 20 weeks before reinfection detection. The sorted cells went straight to TCR sequencing with no prior in vitro expansion. The chain is built from TRBV25-1 and TRBJ1-6, with TRBD1 identical over 8 bases. The sample was naive CD8+ T cells sorted from blood. This TCR derives from a man in his late teens or twenties with hepatitis C virus infection. The CDR3 region has the DNA TGTGCCACCAGAGGACAGGGAGTAAGTAATTCACCCCTCCACTTT. Its protein is CATRGQGVSNSPLHF.